The clone carrying this TCR beta chain was seen a few times. This specimen belongs to a study of T cells after yellow fever vaccination. TCRdb reprocessed the 5' RACE reads via MiXCR and lists one record per CDR3 protein. The table shows approximately 550,000 distinct CDR3 sequences, with over 15% occurring only once. This receptor was obtained from a young man who received the YFV17D yellow fever vaccine. Source: PBMCs, taken 15 days after the yellow fever booster vaccination.

As DNA, the CDR3 is TGTGCCAGCAGCTTGTGGCCAGAGAACTACGAGCAGTACTTC. Its translation: CASSLWPENYEQYF. The chain recombines TRBV5-8 with TRBJ2-7; no definite D call. V dropped 1 base and J dropped 3 bases, with 11 bases sitting between them. The CDR3 has 14 residues. The germline gives CDR1 SGHTS, CDR2 YDEGEE. The full variable domain, its missing parts supplied by reference TRBV5-8 and TRBJ2-7, is EAGVTQSPTHLIKTRGQQATLRCSPISGHTSVYWYQQALGLGLQFLLWYDEGEERNRGNFPPRFSGRQFPNYSSELNVNALELEDSALYLCASSLWPENYEQYFGPGTRLTVT.